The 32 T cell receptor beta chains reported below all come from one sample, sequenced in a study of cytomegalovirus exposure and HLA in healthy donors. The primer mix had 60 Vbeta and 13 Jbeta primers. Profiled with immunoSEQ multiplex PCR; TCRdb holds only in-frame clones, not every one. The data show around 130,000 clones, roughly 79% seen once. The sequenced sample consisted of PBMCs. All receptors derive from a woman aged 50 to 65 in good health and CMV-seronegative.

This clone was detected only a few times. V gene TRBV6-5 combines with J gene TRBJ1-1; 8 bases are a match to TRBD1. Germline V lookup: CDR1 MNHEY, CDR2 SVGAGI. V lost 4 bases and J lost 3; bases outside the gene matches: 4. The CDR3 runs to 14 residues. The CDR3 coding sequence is TGTGCCAGCAGTTCCAGGGGGCGGCACACTGAAGCTTTCTTT. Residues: CASSSRGRHTEAFF.

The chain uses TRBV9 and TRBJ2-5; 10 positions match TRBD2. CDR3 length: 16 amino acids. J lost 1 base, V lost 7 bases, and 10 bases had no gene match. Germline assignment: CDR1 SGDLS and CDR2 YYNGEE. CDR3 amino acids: CASGSEAGGSQETQYF. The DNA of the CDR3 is TGTGCCAGCGGCTCGGAAGCGGGGGGGTCCCAAGAGACCCAGTACTTC.

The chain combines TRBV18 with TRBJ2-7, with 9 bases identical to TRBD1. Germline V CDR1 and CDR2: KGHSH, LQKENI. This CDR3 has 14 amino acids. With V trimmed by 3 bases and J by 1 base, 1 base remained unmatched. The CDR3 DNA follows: TGTGCCAGCTCACCGACAGGGGGGTCCTACGAGCAGTACTTC. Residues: CASSPTGGSYEQYF.

The CDR3 DNA reads TGTGCCAGCAGTCTACTACTTACTACAGGGACAGATACGCAGTATTTT. Translated: CASSLLLTTGTDTQYF. The J gene is TRBJ2-3, the V gene TRBV27; tentative D call: TRBD1 (6 bases). With 5 bases removed from V and 3 bases from J, the gap between germline ends came to 18 bases. The CDR3 sequence is 16 residues long. Germline CDR1 is MNHEY and CDR2 is SMNVEV (reference sequence).

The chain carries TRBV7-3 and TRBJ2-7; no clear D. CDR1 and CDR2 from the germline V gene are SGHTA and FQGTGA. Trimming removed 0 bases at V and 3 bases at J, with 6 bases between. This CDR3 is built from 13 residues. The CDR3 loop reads CASSLTTDYEQYF. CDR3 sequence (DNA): TGTGCCAGCAGCTTAACTACAGACTACGAGCAGTACTTC.

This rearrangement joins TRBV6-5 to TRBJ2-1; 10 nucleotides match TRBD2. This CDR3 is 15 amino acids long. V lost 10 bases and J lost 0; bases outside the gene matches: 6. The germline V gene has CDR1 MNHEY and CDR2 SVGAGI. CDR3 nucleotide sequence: TGTGCCACCACCCAGCGGGAGGGCTCCTACAATGAGCAGTTCTTC. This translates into CATTQREGSYNEQFF.

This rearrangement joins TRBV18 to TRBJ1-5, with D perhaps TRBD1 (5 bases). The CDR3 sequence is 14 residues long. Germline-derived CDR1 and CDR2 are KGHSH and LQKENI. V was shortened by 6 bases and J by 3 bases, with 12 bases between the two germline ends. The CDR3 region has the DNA TGTGCCAGCTCTCCTGACAGCCCCAATCAGCCCCAGCATTTT. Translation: CASSPDSPNQPQHF. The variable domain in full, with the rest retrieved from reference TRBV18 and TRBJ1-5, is NAGVMQNPRHLVRRRGQEARLRCSPMKGHSHVYWYRQLPEEGLKFMVYLQKENIIDESGMPKERFSAEFPKEGPSILRIQQVVRGDSAAYFCASSPDSPNQPQHFGDGTRLSIL.

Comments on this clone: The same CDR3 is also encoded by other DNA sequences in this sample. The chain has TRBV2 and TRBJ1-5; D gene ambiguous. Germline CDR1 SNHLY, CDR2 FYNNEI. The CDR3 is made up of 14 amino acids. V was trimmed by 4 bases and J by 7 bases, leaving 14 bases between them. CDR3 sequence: CASSVIQSHQPQHF. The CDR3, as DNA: TGTGCCAGCAGTGTTATACAGTCGCACCAGCCCCAGCATTTT.

The CDR3 nucleotides read TGCGCCAGCAGCTTGACCCCTGGGGCAAGTAACTCTGGAAACACCATATATTTT. As protein: CASSLTPGASNSGNTIYF. The V and J genes are TRBV5-1 and TRBJ1-3; tentatively, D is TRBD1 (5 bases). V was cut by 1 base and J by 0 bases, with 17 bases left in between. The CDR3 loop spans 18 amino acids. The germline V gene encodes CDR1 SGHRS and CDR2 YFSETQ.

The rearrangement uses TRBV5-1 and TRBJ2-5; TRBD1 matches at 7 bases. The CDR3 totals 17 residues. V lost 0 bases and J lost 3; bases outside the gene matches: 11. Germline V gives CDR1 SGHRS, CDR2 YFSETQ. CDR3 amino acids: CASSLGARRQGEETQYF. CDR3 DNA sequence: TGCGCCAGCAGCTTGGGGGCCCGTAGGCAGGGGGAAGAGACCCAGTACTTC.

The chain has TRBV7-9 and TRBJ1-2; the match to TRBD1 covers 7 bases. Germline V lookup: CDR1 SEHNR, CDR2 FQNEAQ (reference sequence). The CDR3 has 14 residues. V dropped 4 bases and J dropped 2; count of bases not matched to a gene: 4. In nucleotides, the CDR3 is TGTGCCAGCAGCTCTGCGACAGGGAACTATGGCTACACCTTC. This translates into CASSSATGNYGYTF.

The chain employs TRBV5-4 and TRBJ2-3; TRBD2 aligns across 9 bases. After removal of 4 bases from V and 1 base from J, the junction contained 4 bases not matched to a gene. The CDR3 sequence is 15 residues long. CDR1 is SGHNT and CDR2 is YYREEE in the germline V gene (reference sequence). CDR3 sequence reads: CASSTGLAGTDTQYF. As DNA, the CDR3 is TGTGCCAGCAGCACGGGACTAGCTGGCACAGATACGCAGTATTTT.

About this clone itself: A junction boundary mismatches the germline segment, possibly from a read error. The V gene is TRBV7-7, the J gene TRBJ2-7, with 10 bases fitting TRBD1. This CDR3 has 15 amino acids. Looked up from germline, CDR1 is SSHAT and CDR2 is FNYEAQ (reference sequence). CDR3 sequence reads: CASSLGTGANYEQYF. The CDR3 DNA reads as TGTGCTAGCAGCCTCGGGACAGGGGCCAACTACGAGCAGTACTTC.

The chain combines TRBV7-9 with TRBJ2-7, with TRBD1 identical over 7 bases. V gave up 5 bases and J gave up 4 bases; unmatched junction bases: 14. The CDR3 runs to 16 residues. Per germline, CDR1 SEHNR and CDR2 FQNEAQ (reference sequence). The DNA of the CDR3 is TGTGCCAGCAGCCCCAGACAGGGAACCTCATCTTACGAGCAGTACTTC. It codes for CASSPRQGTSSYEQYF.

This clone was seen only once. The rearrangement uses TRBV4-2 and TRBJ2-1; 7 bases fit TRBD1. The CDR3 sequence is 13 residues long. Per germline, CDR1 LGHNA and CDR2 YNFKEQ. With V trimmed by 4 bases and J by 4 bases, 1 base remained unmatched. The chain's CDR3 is CASSRTGYNEQFF. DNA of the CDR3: TGTGCCAGCAGCCGGACAGGATACAATGAGCAGTTCTTC.

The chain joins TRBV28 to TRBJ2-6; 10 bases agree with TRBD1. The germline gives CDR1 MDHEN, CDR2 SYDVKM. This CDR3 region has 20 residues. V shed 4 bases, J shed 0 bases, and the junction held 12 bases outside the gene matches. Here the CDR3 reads CASSSRDRGKLASGANVLTF. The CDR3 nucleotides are TGTGCCAGCAGTTCCCGGGACAGGGGAAAATTGGCCTCTGGGGCCAACGTCCTGACTTTC.

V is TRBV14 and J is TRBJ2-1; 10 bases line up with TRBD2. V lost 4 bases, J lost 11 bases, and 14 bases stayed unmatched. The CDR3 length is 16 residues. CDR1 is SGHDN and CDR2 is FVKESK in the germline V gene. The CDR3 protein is CASSLRTSGTSRKQFF. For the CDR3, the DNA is TGTGCCAGCAGCCTCCGGACTAGCGGAACTTCAAGGAAGCAGTTCTTC.

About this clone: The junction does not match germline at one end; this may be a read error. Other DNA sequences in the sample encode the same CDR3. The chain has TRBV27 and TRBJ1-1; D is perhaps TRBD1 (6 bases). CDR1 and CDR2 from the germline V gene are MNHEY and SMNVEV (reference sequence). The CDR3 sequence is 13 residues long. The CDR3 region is CASSFVQGSEAFF. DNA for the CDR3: TGTGCCAGCAGTTTCGTACAGGGCTCTGAAGCCTTCTTT.

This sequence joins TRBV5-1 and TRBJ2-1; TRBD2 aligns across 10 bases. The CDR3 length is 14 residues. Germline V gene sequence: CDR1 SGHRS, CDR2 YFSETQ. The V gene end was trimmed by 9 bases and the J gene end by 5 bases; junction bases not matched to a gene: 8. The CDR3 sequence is CATRAGGPDNEQFF. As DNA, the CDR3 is TGCGCCACCCGAGCGGGAGGGCCCGACAATGAGCAGTTCTTC. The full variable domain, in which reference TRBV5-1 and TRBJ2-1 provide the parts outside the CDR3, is KAGVTQTPRYLIKTRGQQVTLSCSPISGHRSVSWYQQTPGQGLQFLFEYFSETQRNKGNFPGRFSGRQFSNSRSEMNVSTLELGDSALYLCATRAGGPDNEQFFGPGTRLTVL.

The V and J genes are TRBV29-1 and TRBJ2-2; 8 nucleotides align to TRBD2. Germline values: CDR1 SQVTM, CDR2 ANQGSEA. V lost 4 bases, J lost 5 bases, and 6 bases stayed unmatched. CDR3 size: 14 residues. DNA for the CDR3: TGCAGCGTTGGGGGGGAGCGGGGGACCGGGGAGCTGTTTTTT. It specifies CSVGGERGTGELFF.

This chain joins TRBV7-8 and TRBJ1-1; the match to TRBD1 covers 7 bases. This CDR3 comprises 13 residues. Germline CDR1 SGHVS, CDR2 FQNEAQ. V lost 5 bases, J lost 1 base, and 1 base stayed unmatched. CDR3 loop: CASSQGGNTEAFF. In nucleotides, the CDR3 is TGTGCCAGCAGCCAGGGGGGGAACACTGAAGCTTTCTTT.

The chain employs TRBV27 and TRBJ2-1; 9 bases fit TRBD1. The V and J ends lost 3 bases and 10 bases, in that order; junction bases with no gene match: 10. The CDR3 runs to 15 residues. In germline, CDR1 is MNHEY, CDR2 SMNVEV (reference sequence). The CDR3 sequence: CASSLFRTGAWEQFF. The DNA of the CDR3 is TGTGCCAGCAGTTTGTTCCGGACAGGGGCTTGGGAGCAGTTCTTC.

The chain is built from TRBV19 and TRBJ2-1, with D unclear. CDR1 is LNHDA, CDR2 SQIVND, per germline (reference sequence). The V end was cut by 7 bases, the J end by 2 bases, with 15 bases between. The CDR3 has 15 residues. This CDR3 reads CASTPTAVPYNEQFF. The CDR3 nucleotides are TGTGCCAGTACCCCGACTGCCGTTCCCTACAATGAGCAGTTCTTC.

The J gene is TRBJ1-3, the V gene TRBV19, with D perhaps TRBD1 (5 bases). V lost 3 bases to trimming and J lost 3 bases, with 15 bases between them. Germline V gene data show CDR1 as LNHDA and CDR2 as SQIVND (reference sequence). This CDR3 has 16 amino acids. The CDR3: CASSIYAGIFGNTIYF. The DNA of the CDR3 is TGTGCCAGTAGTATTTACGCAGGGATCTTTGGAAACACCATATATTTT. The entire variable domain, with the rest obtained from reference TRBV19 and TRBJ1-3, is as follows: DGGITQSPKYLFRKEGQNVTLSCEQNLNHDAMYWYRQDPGQGLRLIYYSQIVNDFQKGDIAEGYSVSREKKESFPLTVTSAQKNPTAFYLCASSIYAGIFGNTIYFGEGSWLTVV.

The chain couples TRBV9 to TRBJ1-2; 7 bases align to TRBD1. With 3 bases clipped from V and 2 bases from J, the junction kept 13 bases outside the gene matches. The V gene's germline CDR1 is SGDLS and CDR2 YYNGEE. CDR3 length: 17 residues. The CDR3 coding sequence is TGTGCCAGCAGCGACAGGGGAATGATAGGAGCCAACTATGGCTACACCTTC. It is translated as CASSDRGMIGANYGYTF.

The CDR3 here is CSAGRGAGTEAFF. CDR3 nucleotides: TGCAGCGCCGGGCGGGGCGCGGGGACTGAAGCTTTCTTT. This chain connects TRBV29-1 to TRBJ1-1, with D possibly matching TRBD1 (5 bases). V lost 7 bases and J 5 bases, leaving 17 bases between the germline ends. Germline V gene lookup returns CDR1 SQVTM and CDR2 ANQGSEA. CDR3 length equals 13 residues.

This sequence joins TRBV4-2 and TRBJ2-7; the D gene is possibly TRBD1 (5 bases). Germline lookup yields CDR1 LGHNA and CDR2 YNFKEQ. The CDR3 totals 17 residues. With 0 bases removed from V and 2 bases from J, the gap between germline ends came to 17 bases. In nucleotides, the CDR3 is TGTGCCAGCAGCCAAGATCCCAGGGCCTTAGGAGCCTACGAGCAGTACTTC. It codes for CASSQDPRALGAYEQYF.

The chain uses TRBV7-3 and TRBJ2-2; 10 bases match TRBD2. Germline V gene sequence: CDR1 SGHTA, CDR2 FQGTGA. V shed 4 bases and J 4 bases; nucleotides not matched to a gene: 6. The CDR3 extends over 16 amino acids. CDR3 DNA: TGTGCCAGCAGCTCAGATGCTAGCGGGAGCACCGGGGAGCTGTTTTTT. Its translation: CASSSDASGSTGELFF.

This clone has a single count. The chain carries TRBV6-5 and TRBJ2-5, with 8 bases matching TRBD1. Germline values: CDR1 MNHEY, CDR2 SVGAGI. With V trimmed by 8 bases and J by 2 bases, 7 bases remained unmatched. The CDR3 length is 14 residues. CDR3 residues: CASRDRRWQETQYF. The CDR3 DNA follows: TGTGCCAGCCGGGACAGGAGATGGCAAGAGACCCAGTACTTC.

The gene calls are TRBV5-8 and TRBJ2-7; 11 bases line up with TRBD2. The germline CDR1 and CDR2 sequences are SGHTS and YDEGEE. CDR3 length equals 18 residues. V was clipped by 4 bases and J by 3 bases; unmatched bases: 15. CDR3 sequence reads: CASSAHTRLAGSIYEQYF. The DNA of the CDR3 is TGTGCCAGCAGCGCTCATACGAGACTAGCGGGGAGTATCTACGAGCAGTACTTC.

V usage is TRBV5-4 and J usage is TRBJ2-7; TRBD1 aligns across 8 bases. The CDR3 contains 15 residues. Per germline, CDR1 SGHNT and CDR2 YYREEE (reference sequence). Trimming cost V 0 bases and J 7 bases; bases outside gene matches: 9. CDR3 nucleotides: TGTGCCAGCAGCTTGGGGGCGGACAGGGCGGGGGAGCAGTACTTC. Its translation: CASSLGADRAGEQYF.

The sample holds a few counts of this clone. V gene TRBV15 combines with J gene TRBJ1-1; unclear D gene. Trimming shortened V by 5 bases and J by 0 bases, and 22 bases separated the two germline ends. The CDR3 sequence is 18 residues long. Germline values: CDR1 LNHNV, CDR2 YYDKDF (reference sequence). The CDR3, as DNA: TGTGCCACCAGCCCAGAGATGTCGGGGAGGAACTTGAACACTGAAGCTTTCTTT. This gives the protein CATSPEMSGRNLNTEAFF.